This T cell receptor beta chain was identified during a study of CXCR3-negative and CXCR3-positive naive CD8 T cells (dated by TCRdb to between 2018 and 2021). Some background on the complete study: In total, about 140 million TRB reads were obtained, or roughly 1.5 +/- 0.3 million reads per library. The diversity and physicochemical repertoire analyses included 11 donors pooled from two independent experiments. TRBV-TRBJ cluster analysis included naive subsets from roughly 5 donors and memory cells from 3 donors. Results the study describes overall, beyond this receptor: Because surface CD5, which is linked to self-reactivity in mice, was comparable between the naive subsets, TCR interaction strength was also inferred from TRB CDR3 physicochemical properties. Comparably high repertoire diversity was found in both naive subsets, whereas much lower repertoire diversity was found in memory CD8+ T cells. Compared with CXCR3-negative naive cells, CXCR3-positive naive cells had TRB CDR3s with higher hydrophobicity (lower Kidera factor 4), lower energy, and higher strength and volume indices. CXCR3 expression partially decreased after cryopreservation, so most assays used freshly isolated PBMCs. Similar TRBV-TRBJ usage was shown by naive CXCR3-negative and CXCR3-positive cells from the same donor, whereas distinct patterns were shown by memory cells.

Each CD8+ T cell subset was flow-sorted in triplicate, and some 310,000 cells per subset were placed directly into RLT lysis buffer. To keep memory contaminants out, a stringent definition of naive CD8+ T cells was applied: CD45RO-CCR7+CD27+CD95-. Using standard density gradient centrifugation, peripheral blood mononuclear cells were isolated from buffy coats. Naive CXCR3-negative and CXCR3-positive CD8+ T cells were flow-sorted using a FACSAria III. Total RNA was extracted from sorted cells with an RNeasy Mini Kit. With respect to this clonotype: Its antigen is still unknown.

The CDR3 has 13 amino acids, counting the end cysteine and phenylalanine. Only the protein sequence is given. The germline V gene supplies CDR1 SGDLS and CDR2 YYNGEE. For sequencing, a NextSeq 550 was employed. The Human TCR Profiling Kit (MiLaboratory) was used to prepare UMI-labeled 5' RACE TRB cDNA libraries. The full amount of extracted RNA was used for cDNA synthesis, and the full amount of resulting cDNA was used for PCR amplification. Libraries were prepared in parallel with an identical number of PCR cycles. Per the original workflow: With a requirement of at least two reads per UMI, MIGEC and MiXCR extracted about 50,000 +/- 10,000 unique UMI-labeled TRB cDNA molecules per library. An average of approximately 40,000 +/- 10,000 functional in-frame TRB CDR3 nucleotide clonotypes without stop codons was found per library. After downsampling to 5000 UMI-labeled TRB molecules per sample, diversity metrics such as normalized Shannon-Wiener and Chao1 were calculated in VDJtools. Clonotype-size-weighted physicochemical properties of the central five CDR3 residues (interaction energy, strength, volume and Kidera factor 4) were computed in VDJtools. TCRdb reprocessed the reads; each CDR3 protein sequence makes one entry, and DNA is unavailable. TCRdb's processing, not the study's, gives the V and J calls here. The sample table gives about 90,000 distinct CDR3 sequences. The top ten hold around 1% of the sample.

The V and J segments used are TRBV9 and TRBJ1-2. The source material was naive CXCR3- CD8+ T cells from blood. This specimen's cell subset or site label, interpreted: CD45RO-CCR7+CD27+CD95- naive CD8+ T cells lacking CXCR3 (TNR3-). This receptor was obtained from a human donor in good health. Some clones in this sample may be carry-over from other donors' samples. The CDR3 sequence is CASSAATWGGYTF.